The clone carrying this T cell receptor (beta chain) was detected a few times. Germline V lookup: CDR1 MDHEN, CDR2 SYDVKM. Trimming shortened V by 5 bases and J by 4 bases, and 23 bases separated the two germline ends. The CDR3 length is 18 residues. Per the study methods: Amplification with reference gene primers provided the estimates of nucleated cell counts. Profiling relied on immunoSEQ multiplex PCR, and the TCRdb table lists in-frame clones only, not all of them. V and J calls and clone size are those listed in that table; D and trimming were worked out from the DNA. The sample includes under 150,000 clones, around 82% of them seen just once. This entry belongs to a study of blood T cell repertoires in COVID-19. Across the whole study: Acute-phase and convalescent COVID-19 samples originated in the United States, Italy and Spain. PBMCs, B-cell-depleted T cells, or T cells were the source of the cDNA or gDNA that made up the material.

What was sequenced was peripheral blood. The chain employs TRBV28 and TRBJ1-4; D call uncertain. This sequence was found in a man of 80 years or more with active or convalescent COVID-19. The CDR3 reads CASSLFTWAGRNNEKLFF. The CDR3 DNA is TGTGCCAGCAGTCTTTTTACATGGGCTGGCAGAAATAATGAAAAACTGTTTTTT.